What follows describes a single T cell receptor beta chain. Its antigen is not identified. Each CDR3 protein gets one entry after TCRdb re-called the reads with MiXCR. In the table there are roughly 990,000 distinct CDR3 sequences, roughly a third of which are singletons. The record originates from a study of T cell repertoires in cytomegalovirus infection. Whole-study context: The study used recently identified HLA-C-restricted and well-studied HLA-B-restricted CMV epitopes. Public TCR beta signatures provided an indication of both CMV infection and a matching HLA type.

Study-wide results and limits: Across the ex vivo response, the dominant clonotypes were HLA-C-restricted CMV-specific TCR beta clonotypes. Adding up the frequency of public TCR beta families identified people who carried CMV plus the relevant HLA.

Germline V gene data show CDR1 as MNHEY and CDR2 as SMNVEV (reference sequence). The CDR3 is 16 residues long. V lost 3 bases to trimming and J lost 0 bases, with 15 bases between them. Sample: cultured CD8+ T cells from PBMCs, taken from culture after CMV antigen stimulation. The sequence came from a human donor in good health (CMV status not recorded). Some clones in this sample may be carry-over from other donors' samples. This sequence joins TRBV27 and TRBJ2-7, with D perhaps matching TRBD1 (6 bases). The CDR3 spells CASSLGIDRTSYEQYF. In nucleotides, the CDR3 is TGTGCCAGCAGTTTGGGGATAGACAGGACCTCCTACGAGCAGTACTTC.